A selection of T cell receptor beta chains follows, all from one sample in a study of blood T cell repertoires in COVID-19. Sequencing was performed with immunoSEQ multiplex PCR; in TCRdb, only in-frame clones are kept and a portion is missing. The profile covers about 140,000 clones, with 84% appearing a single time and around 1.6% taken by the ten largest. The sequencing input was PBMCs or T cells enriched from blood (not recorded which). Source of these receptors: a woman aged 18-30 years who had been exposed to COVID-19. Both conserved end residues are part of each CDR3. Each record gives: CDR3 length, clone size, V gene, D gene, J gene, CDR3 DNA, CDR3 protein. D genes are given only for firm matches. Part of the rows lack a size; the others show once, few, many or a class for expanded clones.

len: 17
abundance: NA
v_gene: TRBV5-1
d_gene: TRBD2
j_gene: TRBJ2-1
CDR3nt: TGCGCCAGCAGCATACAGGAGACTAGCGGGGCCTACAATGAGCAGTTCTTC
CDR3aa: CASSIQETSGAYNEQFF

len: 11
abundance: NA
v_gene: TRBV30
d_gene: NA
j_gene: TRBJ2-7
CDR3nt: TGTGCCTGGAGTTCAGCCTACGAGCAGTACTTC
CDR3aa: CAWSSAYEQYF

len: 14
abundance: NA
v_gene: TRBV19
d_gene: TRBD2
j_gene: TRBJ2-1
CDR3nt: TGTGCCAGTAGTATTGCTAGCGGGAAGGGTGAGCAGTTCTTC
CDR3aa: CASSIASGKGEQFF

len: 18
abundance: few
v_gene: TRBV3-1/TRBV3-2
d_gene: TRBD2
j_gene: TRBJ2-1
CDR3nt: TGTGCCAGCAGCCAAGTACCAGCGGGAGGGCCTAACCTCAATGAGCAGTTCTTC
CDR3aa: CASSQVPAGGPNLNEQFF

len: 16
abundance: NA
v_gene: TRBV10-3
d_gene: NA
j_gene: TRBJ1-3
CDR3nt: TGTGCCATCAGTGAGTCGGAGGGGTTTCGTGGTGACACCATATATTTT
CDR3aa: CAISESEGFRGDTIYF

len: 16
abundance: NA
v_gene: TRBV4-2
d_gene: TRBD1
j_gene: TRBJ1-5
CDR3nt: TGTGCCAGCAGCCAAGAGTTGGAACAGGGGGGTCAGCCCCAGCATTTT
CDR3aa: CASSQELEQGGQPQHF

len: 17
abundance: NA
v_gene: TRBV18
d_gene: NA
j_gene: TRBJ2-7
CDR3nt: TGTGCCAGCTCATTTTTAGGCGGGGAAACAAGCACCTACGAGCAGTACTTC
CDR3aa: CASSFLGGETSTYEQYF

len: 13
abundance: NA
v_gene: TRBV19
d_gene: NA
j_gene: TRBJ2-6
CDR3nt: TGTGCCAGTGGGAGCTCTGGGGCCAACGTCCTGACTTTC
CDR3aa: CASGSSGANVLTF

len: 13
abundance: NA
v_gene: TRBV28
d_gene: NA
j_gene: TRBJ1-2
CDR3nt: TGTGCCAGCAGTTTACAGCCAGGCCCTGGCTACACCTTC
CDR3aa: CASSLQPGPGYTF

len: 16
abundance: NA
v_gene: TRBV19
d_gene: TRBD2
j_gene: TRBJ2-5
CDR3nt: TGTGCCAGTAGTTTACGGACTAGCGGGACGGGCGAGACCCAGTACTTC
CDR3aa: CASSLRTSGTGETQYF

len: 15
abundance: NA
v_gene: TRBV4-1
d_gene: TRBD1
j_gene: TRBJ1-5
CDR3nt: TGCGCCAGCAGCCGCTCAGGGGGCGCGGTTCAGCCCCAGCATTTT
CDR3aa: CASSRSGGAVQPQHF

len: 18
abundance: NA
v_gene: TRBV27
d_gene: NA
j_gene: TRBJ2-7
CDR3nt: TGTGCCAGCAGTTCAGCTAGCCAAGGGAGGATTAAGGGGTCGGCGCAGTACTTC
CDR3aa: CASSSASQGRIKGSAQYF

len: 15
abundance: once
v_gene: TRBV9
d_gene: NA
j_gene: TRBJ1-3
CDR3nt: TGTGCCAGCAGCGTAGCTTGGAGCTCTGGAAACACCATATATTTT
CDR3aa: CASSVAWSSGNTIYF

len: 13
abundance: once
v_gene: TRBV29-1
d_gene: TRBD1
j_gene: TRBJ1-2
CDR3nt: TGCAGCGTTCGACAGGGTGTTAACTATGGCTACACCTTC
CDR3aa: CSVRQGVNYGYTF

len: 15
abundance: NA
v_gene: TRBV7-2
d_gene: NA
j_gene: TRBJ2-3
CDR3nt: TGTGCCAGCAGCTTATATGGGACACACACAGATACGCAGTATTTT
CDR3aa: CASSLYGTHTDTQYF

len: 13
abundance: NA
v_gene: TRBV2
d_gene: NA
j_gene: TRBJ1-1
CDR3nt: TGTGCCAGCTGGGAACAGGGAAGCACTGAAGCTTTCTTT
CDR3aa: CASWEQGSTEAFF

len: 14
abundance: NA
v_gene: TRBV24-1
d_gene: NA
j_gene: TRBJ1-4
CDR3nt: TGTGCCACCAGTGATTCGCGCTCGGATGAAAAACTGTTTTTT
CDR3aa: CATSDSRSDEKLFF

len: 17
abundance: NA
v_gene: TRBV2
d_gene: NA
j_gene: TRBJ2-7
CDR3nt: TGTGCCAGCAGTGAAGCGGGGATCAGGGGTAACGGGGACGAGCAGTACTTC
CDR3aa: CASSEAGIRGNGDEQYF

len: 16
abundance: NA
v_gene: TRBV5-1
d_gene: TRBD2
j_gene: TRBJ2-5
CDR3nt: TGCGCCAGCAGCTTGCCGACTAGCGGGGCCCAAGAGACCCAGTACTTC
CDR3aa: CASSLPTSGAQETQYF

len: 16
abundance: NA
v_gene: TRBV4-1
d_gene: TRBD2
j_gene: TRBJ2-5
CDR3nt: TGCGCCAGCAGCCAAACTAGCGGGGGCCCCCAAGAGACCCAGTACTTC
CDR3aa: CASSQTSGGPQETQYF

len: 16
abundance: NA
v_gene: TRBV7-9
d_gene: TRBD1
j_gene: TRBJ1-5
CDR3nt: TGTGCCAGCAGGAGAGTGACAGGGAAAGCTGATCAGCCCCAGCATTTT
CDR3aa: CASRRVTGKADQPQHF

len: 16
abundance: NA
v_gene: TRBV28
d_gene: TRBD2
j_gene: TRBJ2-2
CDR3nt: TGTGCCAGCAGTTTAATAGCGGGAGGATACTCCGGGGAGCTGTTTTTT
CDR3aa: CASSLIAGGYSGELFF

len: 15
abundance: NA
v_gene: TRBV27
d_gene: NA
j_gene: TRBJ1-6
CDR3nt: TGTGCCAGCAGTTTCAGTTCTGCTTGGAATTCACCCCTCCACTTT
CDR3aa: CASSFSSAWNSPLHF

len: 14
abundance: NA
v_gene: TRBV11-2
d_gene: NA
j_gene: TRBJ2-3
CDR3nt: TGTGCCAGCAGCTTAGACGGACAGACAGATACGCAGTATTTT
CDR3aa: CASSLDGQTDTQYF

len: 15
abundance: once
v_gene: TRBV6-5
d_gene: NA
j_gene: TRBJ1-1
CDR3nt: TGTGCCAGCTCACTTGGGCTTGTGGGGCACACTGAAGCTTTCTTT
CDR3aa: CASSLGLVGHTEAFF

len: 14
abundance: NA
v_gene: TRBV27
d_gene: TRBD2
j_gene: TRBJ2-1
CDR3nt: TGTGCCATCCGGACTAGCGGGAGCGGACATGAGCAGTTCTTC
CDR3aa: CAIRTSGSGHEQFF

len: 16
abundance: NA
v_gene: TRBV29-1
d_gene: NA
j_gene: TRBJ1-1
CDR3nt: TGCAGCGTTTCCAAGGATCAGGGGACCATGAACACTGAAGCTTTCTTT
CDR3aa: CSVSKDQGTMNTEAFF

len: 14
abundance: NA
v_gene: TRBV4-3
d_gene: TRBD1
j_gene: TRBJ2-7
CDR3nt: TGCGCCAGCAGCCCCCGGGACAGGGTGAACGAGCAGTACTTC
CDR3aa: CASSPRDRVNEQYF

len: 14
abundance: NA
v_gene: TRBV6-4
d_gene: NA
j_gene: TRBJ2-3
CDR3nt: TGTGCCAGCAGTGACCCCATTTTGTCCGATACGCAGTATTTT
CDR3aa: CASSDPILSDTQYF

len: 14
abundance: NA
v_gene: TRBV28
d_gene: TRBD1
j_gene: TRBJ1-1
CDR3nt: TGTGCCAGCATTCAGACAGGGGGGAACACTGAAGCTTTCTTT
CDR3aa: CASIQTGGNTEAFF

len: 16
abundance: once
v_gene: TRBV19
d_gene: TRBD1
j_gene: TRBJ2-7
CDR3nt: TGTGCCAGTAGTTTCCCAGGGGGAGCGCAGCCCTACGAGCAGTACTTC
CDR3aa: CASSFPGGAQPYEQYF

len: 15
abundance: NA
v_gene: TRBV6-5
d_gene: NA
j_gene: TRBJ1-2
CDR3nt: TGTGCCAGCAGTCCAACCACCTCGACAGTCTATGGCTACACCTTC
CDR3aa: CASSPTTSTVYGYTF

len: 16
abundance: few
v_gene: TRBV28
d_gene: NA
j_gene: TRBJ1-2
CDR3nt: TGTGCCAGCAGACCTACAGGACCCCCAGGGGACTATGGCTACACCTTC
CDR3aa: CASRPTGPPGDYGYTF